One and the same sample provided the 20 T cell receptor beta chains below, sequenced in a study of T cells in Graves' hyperthyroidism and ophthalmopathy. Amplified TCR beta CDR3 regions came from RNA transcripts. Researchers ran a first-round RT-PCR on the TCR CDR3 using the HTBI primer set. TCRdb recomputed calls from the multiplex PCR reads with MiXCR, one row per CDR3 protein. The sample holds hundreds of thousands of distinct CDR3 sequences, roughly 50% seen once. Sequencing was carried out using peripheral blood or thyroid tissue (not recorded which). The source of these receptors is a woman in her late teens or twenties with Graves' hyperthyroidism.

The chain has TRBV12-3 or TRBV12-4 and TRBJ1-5; tentatively, D is TRBD1 (5 bases). The CDR3 extends over 16 amino acids. V was shortened by 1 base and J by 0 bases, with 10 bases between the two germline ends. CDR3 sequence (DNA): TGTGCCAGCAGTTTAGGGACACCCGATAGCAATCAGCCCCAGCATTTT. The encoded protein is CASSLGTPDSNQPQHF.

The chain carries TRBV20-1 and TRBJ2-7, with a possible D match to TRBD2 (5 bases). Trimming left V 1 base short and J 0 bases short, with 13 bases between. Germline loops: CDR1 DFQATT, CDR2 SNEGSKA (reference sequence). The length of the CDR3 is 15 residues. In DNA form, the CDR3 reads TGCAGTGCTAGAGCTACTAGTAAGGGCTCCTACGAGCAGTACTTC. It encodes CSARATSKGSYEQYF.

On this clonotype: This sequence may be a read error, since a much larger clone differs from it by one base. The chain employs TRBV2 and TRBJ1-5; 7 positions match TRBD1. Germline V gene data show CDR1 as SNHLY and CDR2 as FYNNEI. This CDR3 comprises 15 residues. The V segment lost 6 bases and the J segment 9 bases; nucleotides outside the gene matches: 14. CDR3 bases: TGTGCCAGCAGGCCCGGGACAGCGTCGTATCGGCCCCAGCATTTT. This sequence encodes CASRPGTASYRPQHF. Drawing the rest from reference TRBV2 and TRBJ1-5, the complete variable domain is EPEVTQTPSHQVTQMGQEVILRCVPISNHLYFYWYRQILGQKVEFLVSFYNNEISEKSEIFDDQFSVERPDGSNFTLKIRSTKLEDSAMYFCASRPGTASYRPQHFGDGTRLSIL.

In its sample, this clonotype was seen a few times. The chain is built from TRBV7-6 and TRBJ2-7; 13 bases match TRBD2. Germline CDR1 SGHVS, CDR2 FNYEAQ. This CDR3 spans 18 amino acids. Trimming took 4 bases from V and 0 from J; bases not matched to a gene: 9. The CDR3 spells CASSSQTSGRSNSYEQYF. The CDR3, as DNA: TGTGCCAGCAGCTCACAGACTAGCGGGAGGTCCAACTCCTACGAGCAGTACTTC.

A word on this clonotype: This may be a read error, as it is one base from a much larger clone. The V call is TRBV6-4, the J call TRBJ2-5, with unresolved D. Germline CDR1 and CDR2: MRHNA and SNTAGT. Between the trimmed V and J ends, which lost 3 bases and 3 bases, there was a span of 8 bases. The CDR3 length is 13 residues. The CDR3 nucleotides are TGTGCCAGCAGTGAACTCGTGAAAGAGACCCAGTACTTC. Protein: CASSELVKETQYF.

The V call is TRBV14, the J call TRBJ2-2; 7 bases match TRBD1. Germline CDR1 SGHDN, CDR2 FVKESK. CDR3 size: 15 residues. V shed 8 bases and J 0 bases; nucleotides not matched to a gene: 6. This CDR3 reads CASSHGTANTGELFF. The DNA of the CDR3 is TGTGCCAGCTCACATGGGACAGCGAACACCGGGGAGCTGTTTTTT.

There are many counts of this clonotype. The chain combines TRBV25-1 with TRBJ1-3; no reliable D call. Germline loops: CDR1 MGHDK, CDR2 SYGVNS. The CDR3 runs to 15 residues. V gave up 2 bases and J gave up 1 base, with 9 bases separating them. The CDR3 loop is CASSERSDSGNTIYF. The CDR3 DNA sequence: TGTGCCAGCAGTGAAAGGTCCGATTCTGGAAACACCATATATTTT.

This clonotype was seen more than once but under ten times. This rearrangement joins TRBV29-1 to TRBJ2-5, with 10 bases fitting TRBD2. The CDR3 covers 14 residues. Trimming at V came to 6 bases and at J to 0 bases, leaving 4 bases not matched to a gene. Germline CDR1 and CDR2: SQVTM and ANQGSEA. The CDR3 region is CSVGTSEYQETQYF. CDR3 DNA: TGCAGCGTCGGGACTAGCGAGTACCAAGAGACCCAGTACTTC.

V is TRBV14 and J is TRBJ2-5, with TRBD2 matching over 8 bases. Germline lookup yields CDR1 SGHDN and CDR2 FVKESK. J gave up 4 bases and V 2 bases, and 3 bases lay outside the gene matches. The CDR3 is 14 amino acids. The DNA for the CDR3 is TGTGCCAGCAGCCAAAGACGGGAGGGAGAGACCCAGTACTTC. Its translation is CASSQRREGETQYF.

This chain connects TRBV7-9 to TRBJ2-7, with 7 nucleotides matching TRBD1. The CDR3 consists of 15 residues. Germline CDR1 and CDR2: SEHNR and FQNEAQ (reference sequence). V shed 5 bases and J 2 bases; nucleotides not matched to a gene: 9. The CDR3 nucleotides read TGTGCCAGCAGCAAACCCGGGACAGACACCTACGAGCAGTACTTC. It yields the protein CASSKPGTDTYEQYF.

Remarks on this clonotype: A junction boundary mismatches the germline segment, possibly from a read error. V and J are TRBV7-2 and TRBJ1-4; D gene unclear. This CDR3 is built from 15 residues. Germline-derived CDR1 and CDR2 are SGHTA and FQGNSA. The CDR3 sequence is CAGSSRVATNEKLFF. In nucleotides, the CDR3 is TGTGCCGGCAGCTCTAGGGTTGCAACTAATGAAAAACTGTTTTTT.

This chain connects TRBV20-1 to TRBJ2-7; 12 positions agree with TRBD2. Trimming cost V 3 bases and J 1 base; bases outside gene matches: 4. Germline V CDR1 and CDR2: DFQATT, SNEGSKA (reference sequence). The CDR3 extends over 15 amino acids. CDR3 sequence reads: CSARWLAGGSYEQYF. The CDR3 DNA reads TGCAGTGCTAGGTGGCTAGCGGGAGGGTCCTACGAGCAGTACTTC.

This chain connects TRBV7-2 to TRBJ2-7; D possibly corresponds to TRBD1 (5 bases). The CDR3 sequence is 14 residues long. V shed 3 bases and J shed 2 bases, with 11 bases lying between them. CDR1 is SGHTA, CDR2 FQGNSA, per germline. CDR3 amino acids: CASSLVRETYEQYF. In DNA, the CDR3 is TGTGCCAGCAGCTTGGTCAGGGAAACCTACGAGCAGTACTTC.

The chain has TRBV7-9 and TRBJ1-6; D unclear. Germline V gene data show CDR1 as SEHNR and CDR2 as FQNEAQ (reference sequence). V was pared by 6 bases and J by 2 bases, with 11 bases between. This CDR3 has 15 residues. The CDR3, as DNA: TGTGCCAGCAGTGCTAGTACGCCCTATAATTCACCCCTCCACTTT. Amino acids: CASSASTPYNSPLHF.

V is TRBV29-1 and J is TRBJ1-4; weak D call: TRBD1 (5 bases). The CDR3 runs to 15 residues. Trimming pared 8 bases from V and 6 bases from J, leaving 22 bases between. CDR1 and CDR2 (germline): SQVTM, ANQGSEA. The CDR3: CSTRTGRMRDEKLFF. The CDR3 bases are TGCAGCACGCGGACGGGGCGAATGAGAGATGAAAAACTGTTTTTT.

This clonotype showed up just a few times. This chain uses TRBV12-3 or TRBV12-4 with TRBJ1-2, with 9 bases fitting TRBD1. The CDR3 length is 16 residues. J gave up 0 bases and V 7 bases, and 9 bases lay outside the gene matches. CDR3 residues: CASTSPGDRANYGYTF. The CDR3 DNA is TGTGCCAGCACCTCTCCCGGGGACAGGGCTAACTATGGCTACACCTTC.

This sequence joins TRBV20-1 and TRBJ2-7, with 8 bases fitting TRBD2. Trimming cost V 1 base and J 3 bases; bases outside gene matches: 5. The CDR3 length is 14 residues. Germline-derived CDR1 and CDR2 are DFQATT and SNEGSKA (reference sequence). The CDR3 DNA reads TGCAGTGCTAGAGGACTTGGGACTAGCTACGAGCAGTACTTC. This translates into CSARGLGTSYEQYF.

With regard to this clonotype: Mismatch with germline at one junction end may stem from a read error. J is TRBJ1-6 and V is TRBV7-2; 7 bases align to TRBD1. The CDR3 has 18 residues. Germline values: CDR1 SGHTA, CDR2 FQGNSA. The CDR3 is CASSHPRGPRRTNSPLHF. The CDR3 bases are TGCGCCAGCAGCCACCCTAGGGGGCCTCGAAGGACGAATTCACCCCTCCACTTT.

V is TRBV7-6 and J is TRBJ1-6, with D maybe TRBD1 (5 bases). The CDR3 is 14 amino acids. Trimming removed 10 bases at V and 7 bases at J, with 17 bases between. Germline V CDR1 and CDR2: SGHVS, FNYEAQ. CDR3 region: CAKTGPEHNSPLHF. Written as DNA, the CDR3 is TGTGCCAAAACGGGACCCGAACACAATTCACCCCTCCACTTT.

The V call is TRBV29-1, the J call TRBJ2-5; D gene uncertain. The germline CDR1 and CDR2 sequences are SQVTM and ANQGSEA. This CDR3 comprises 11 residues. Trimming took off 6 bases at V and 8 bases at J, with 13 bases between the two ends. CDR3 bases: TGCAGCGTAGGTGACGAGCAAACCCAGTACTTC. Its translation: CSVGDEQTQYF. The full variable domain, completed using reference TRBV29-1 and TRBJ2-5, is SAVISQKPSRDICQRGTSLTIQCQVDSQVTMMFWYRQQPGQSLTLIATANQGSEATYESGFVIDKFPISRPNLTFSTLTVSNMSPEDSSIYLCSVGDEQTQYFGPGTRLLVL.